What follows are 9 T cell receptor beta chains derived from one specimen sequenced in a study of CD8 T cells in Susac syndrome. Random hexamers were used to reverse transcribe the RNA input (roughly 0.5 to 1 ug). A single record per CDR3 protein comes from TCRdb applying MiXCR to the immunoSEQ multiplex PCR reads. This sample has approximately 77,000 distinct CDR3 sequences, with around 93% found just once. Sequencing used CD4+ T cells from PBMCs. Receptor source: a human donor with Susac syndrome.

The J gene is TRBJ2-6, the V gene TRBV29-1, with a possible D match to TRBD1 (7 bases). The CDR3 is 18 residues long. With 2 bases removed from V and 0 bases from J, the gap between germline ends came to 17 bases. Germline values: CDR1 SQVTM, CDR2 ANQGSEA. The CDR3 spells CSVESAGGMISGANVLTF. CDR3 nucleotide sequence: TGCAGCGTTGAATCTGCAGGGGGGATGATCTCTGGGGCCAACGTCCTGACTTTC.

The CDR3 nucleotides read TGTGCCACCAGCAACCGATTCCCGGGACAGGGGTTCACCGGGGAGCTGTTTTTT. It encodes CATSNRFPGQGFTGELFF. The rearrangement joins TRBV15 to TRBJ2-2, with 10 bases aligning to TRBD1. The CDR3 covers 18 residues. The germline CDR1 and CDR2 sequences are LNHNV and YYDKDF (reference sequence). J gave up 4 bases and V 4 bases, and 12 bases lay outside the gene matches. The whole variable domain, remainder taken from reference TRBV15 and TRBJ2-2, is DAMVIQNPRYQVTQFGKPVTLSCSQTLNHNVMYWYQQKSSQAPKLLFHYYDKDFNNEADTPDNFQSRRPNTSFCFLDIRSPGLGDTAMYLCATSNRFPGQGFTGELFFGEGSRLTVL.

The gene calls are TRBV6-1 and TRBJ2-2; D unresolved. The CDR3 length is 13 residues. V shed 8 bases and J shed 5 bases, with 12 bases lying between them. From germline, CDR1 is MNHNS and CDR2 SASEGT. CDR3 DNA sequence: TGTGCCAGCGGCGAAGGTATTACCGGGGAGCTGTTTTTT. Residues: CASGEGITGELFF.

This chain uses TRBV20-1 with TRBJ2-5; the match to TRBD2 covers 15 bases. CDR1 and CDR2 from the germline V gene are DFQATT and SNEGSKA (reference sequence). J gave up 5 bases and V 0 bases, and 4 bases lay outside the gene matches. The CDR3 runs to 16 residues. CDR3 in DNA: TGCAGTGCTAGAGAGGGACTAGCGGGAGGATCGGAGACCCAGTACTTC. Translated, it gives CSAREGLAGGSETQYF.

J is TRBJ2-2 and V is TRBV28, with a possible D match to TRBD2 (5 bases). The CDR3 has 16 amino acids. CDR1 and CDR2 from the germline V gene are MDHEN and SYDVKM. Trimming took off 5 bases at V and 2 bases at J, with 15 bases between the two ends. The CDR3 here is CASSPTRAANTGELFF. The DNA for the CDR3 is TGTGCCAGCAGTCCAACTAGGGCGGCCAACACCGGGGAGCTGTTTTTT.

The gene calls are TRBV20-1 and TRBJ2-3; a weak D match, TRBD2 (5 bases). The CDR3 sequence is 14 residues long. V was clipped by 1 base and J by 0 bases, with 8 bases between them. Germline V CDR1 and CDR2: DFQATT, SNEGSKA (reference sequence). The DNA for the CDR3 is TGCAGTGCTAGAGGGACTGCTAGCACAGATACGCAGTATTTT. Encoded protein: CSARGTASTDTQYF.

The chain couples TRBV30 to TRBJ2-4; a possible D gene is TRBD1 (6 bases). The CDR3 is 15 residues long. Germline V gene data show CDR1 as GTSNPN and CDR2 as SVGIG (reference sequence). V was pared by 0 bases and J by 5 bases, with 14 bases between. Here the CDR3 DNA reads TGTGCCTGGAGTGTACTTGGGGACAAACAAAACATTCAGTACTTC. Translation: CAWSVLGDKQNIQYF. The entire variable domain, with the rest obtained from reference TRBV30 and TRBJ2-4, is as follows: SQTIHQWPATLVQPVGSPLSLECTVEGTSNPNLYWYRQAAGRGLQLLFYSVGIGQISSEVPQNLSASRPQDRQFILSSKKLLLSDSGFYLCAWSVLGDKQNIQYFGAGTRLSVL.

The chain couples TRBV12-3 or TRBV12-4 to TRBJ2-2, with TRBD1 matching over 8 bases. V lost 3 bases and J lost 5; bases outside the gene matches: 8. The CDR3 totals 16 residues. The CDR3: CASSFSDRVRTGELFF. The CDR3, as DNA: TGTGCCAGCAGTTTTTCGGACAGGGTTAGGACCGGGGAGCTGTTTTTT.

CDR3 in amino acids: CASSYYILAGSSYNEQFF. In DNA, the CDR3 is TGTGCCAGCAGTTACTATATTCTTGCGGGGAGCTCCTACAATGAGCAGTTCTTC. The J gene is TRBJ2-1, the V gene TRBV6-5; D perhaps matches TRBD2 (6 bases). The CDR3 length is 18 residues. V lost 1 base to trimming and J lost 0 bases, with 16 bases between them. Germline CDR1 and CDR2: MNHEY and SVGAGI.